The source of this T cell receptor (beta chain) is a study of blood T cell repertoires in COVID-19. Germline CDR1 is SGHRS and CDR2 is YFSETQ. With 0 bases clipped from V and 4 bases from J, the junction kept 1 base outside the gene matches. The CDR3 contains 15 residues. The method was immunoSEQ multiplex PCR; TCRdb's version includes in-frame clones alone and lacks a portion of them. The sample contains a few hundred thousand clones, 85% to 90% of which appear only once. A note on this clone: This specimen includes other DNA sequences encoding the same CDR3.

The clonotype originates from a man between 45 and 60 years old with acute or convalescent COVID-19. The sample consisted of peripheral blood. The chain recombines TRBV5-1 with TRBJ2-1; 10 nucleotides line up with TRBD1. The CDR3 DNA reads as TGCGCCAGCAGCTTGGAGGGACAGGGGTACAATGAGCAGTTCTTC. Its translation is CASSLEGQGYNEQFF.